This T cell receptor (beta chain) was identified during a study of cytomegalovirus exposure and HLA in healthy donors. As concerns this clone: Its target is not known.

V was shortened by 4 bases and J by 7 bases, with 20 bases between the two germline ends. CDR1 is MGHRA, CDR2 YSYEKL, per germline. CDR3 size: 16 residues. Primers for the PCR totalled 60 Vbeta and 13 Jbeta. Using immunoSEQ multiplex PCR, the repertoire was profiled, and TCRdb retains in-frame clones only, with some absent. The profile shows around 70,000 clones, around 76% of them singletons. Study-level findings and limits: A later analysis found TCR association rates differed by HLA locus, highest for DRB1 and lowest for HLA-C. From TCR beta sequences, most subjects' HLA-A and HLA-B alleles were reportedly predicted accurately. The classifier, whose performance was assessed in both the original and validation cohorts, reportedly diagnosed cytomegalovirus status with high specificity and sensitivity.

The chain couples TRBV4-1 to TRBJ2-4; possibly TRBD2 for D (7 bases). This receptor was obtained from a male donor in good health and CMV-seropositive. Specimen: PBMCs. CDR3 sequence reads: CASSPVHLGGANIQYF. The CDR3 DNA is TGCGCCAGCAGCCCCGTTCACCTTGGGGGGGCCAACATTCAGTACTTC.